This T cell receptor (beta chain) was sequenced in a study of T cell changes during pregnancy in multiple sclerosis. The assay was immunoSEQ multiplex PCR, and TCRdb's table has in-frame clones only and misses some. The sample yields 75,000 to 95,000 clones, approximately 92% seen once. The V and J ends lost 3 bases and 6 bases, in that order; junction bases with no gene match: 6. CDR3 size: 15 residues. CDR1 and CDR2 from the germline V gene are LNHDA and SQIVND (reference sequence). The gene calls are TRBV19 and TRBJ2-2; 8 nucleotides line up with TRBD1. The sequences come from peripheral blood, collected in the first trimester of pregnancy. The receptor comes from a female donor with multiple sclerosis, enrolled in a pregnancy study. For the CDR3, the DNA is TGTGCCAGTAGTATGGCGGACAGGGAGGCCGGGGAGCTGTTTTTT. It translates to CASSMADREAGELFF.